This T cell receptor beta chain was sequenced during a study of shared T cell receptors in the human thymus. Profiling relied on immunoSEQ multiplex PCR, and the TCRdb table lists in-frame clones only, not all of them. The sample lists some 700,000 clones; roughly 88% were seen once. The CDR3 consists of 16 residues. This clone was detected a few times. The same sample was also used in a study of human thymus T cells. That paper adds: Serving as donors were healthy Finnish infants, each of whom was having open corrective surgery for congenital heart defects. Thymus pieces cut out during corrective heart surgery were the tissue that was used. Thymic as well as blood repertoires seemed to favor certain V and J genes unevenly. Related research found strongly overlapping thymic repertoires in unrelated individuals.

Sequenced: thymocytes. The receptor's source is a boy under two years old with a congenital heart defect. The V call is TRBV21-1, the J call TRBJ1-3; whether TRBD1, the table's D call, matches the DNA was not checked. TRBV21-1 is a known pseudogene. The DNA for the CDR3 is TGTGCCAGCAGCAAAGCGGTAACAGGGATATGCAACACCATATATTTT. This encodes CASSKAVTGICNTIYF.